This T cell receptor (beta chain) was obtained from a study of technical replicates of blood from a few donors (dated by TCRdb to about 2017). The V end loses 0 bases and the J end loses 3 bases, and a stretch of 12 bases separates them. From its cysteine to its phenylalanine, the CDR3 spans 15 amino acids. This entry keeps only the CDR3 DNA: 45 bases, framed from base 1. Looking up the germline V gene yields CDR1 SGHRS and CDR2 YFSETQ. As regards this clone: Its antigen remains unidentified. No much larger clone is present one base from it, and per-base qualities are unavailable.

The library was generated by the immunoSEQ multiplex PCR assay. Entries here come from immuneACCESS through TCRdb and include only in-frame sequences with V and J called. Some clones fail to appear in such tables; in the studies checked, an unresolved V gene covers under half of the shortfall, and the cause of the remainder is unknown. The sample table holds around 100,000 clones, of which 85% to 95% were seen once. Together, the top ten hold 0.34% of the sample. Sample: T cells isolated from PBMCs. The receptor's source is a human donor in good health. Recombination connected TRBV5-1 to TRBJ1-1; a tentative D call is TRBD1 (5 bases match). The CDR3 sequence is CASSLAPGRDTEAFF. The DNA is TGCGCCAGCAGCTTGGCTCCAGGGAGGGACACTGAAGCTTTCTTT.